This TCR beta chain was retrieved from a study of T cells in tumors after PD-1 blockade. In the study overall: During anti-PD-1 treatment, some patients continued daily vismodegib 150 mg. Mean per blood sample: some 120,000 templates (roughly 22,000-257,772), approximately 37,000 unique clonotypes.

Germline values: CDR1 LGHNA, CDR2 YNFKEQ. The CDR3 extends over 14 amino acids. The V and J ends lost 0 bases and 4 bases respectively, with 10 bases between them. Assay used: immunoSEQ multiplex PCR; TCRdb lists only in-frame clones, some missing. The sample carries 20,000 to 25,000 clones, approximately 78% recorded once. The gene calls are TRBV4-2 and TRBJ2-7; TRBD2 might be the D (6 bases). The source was PBMCs, collected before anti-PD-1 treatment. The clonotype was recovered from a human donor with basal cell carcinoma. The CDR3 nucleotides are TGTGCCAGCAGCCAAGAGCCGGGGACTTACGAGCAGTACTTC. It encodes CASSQEPGTYEQYF.